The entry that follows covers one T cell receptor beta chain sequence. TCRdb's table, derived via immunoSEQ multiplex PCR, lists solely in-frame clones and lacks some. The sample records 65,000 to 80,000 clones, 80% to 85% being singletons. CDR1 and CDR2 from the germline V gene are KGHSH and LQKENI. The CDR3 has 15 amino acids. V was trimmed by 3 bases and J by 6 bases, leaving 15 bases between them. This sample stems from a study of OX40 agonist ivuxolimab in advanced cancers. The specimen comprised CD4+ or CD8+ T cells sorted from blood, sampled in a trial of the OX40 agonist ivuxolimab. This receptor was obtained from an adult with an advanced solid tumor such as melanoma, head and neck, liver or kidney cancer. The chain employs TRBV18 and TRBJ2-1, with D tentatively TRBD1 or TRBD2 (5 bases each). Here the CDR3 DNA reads TGTGCCAGCTCACCTTTGGGGGAGACCGGCAATGAGCAGTTCTTC. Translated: CASSPLGETGNEQFF.